Below are 23 T cell receptor beta chains sequenced from a single sample in a study of T cell changes during pregnancy in multiple sclerosis. Repertoires were generated with immunoSEQ multiplex PCR, while TCRdb's copy carries only in-frame clones and drops some. The sample records some 100,000 clones, approximately 92% being singletons. The sequencing used peripheral blood, collected after pregnancy. Receptor source: a female donor with multiple sclerosis, enrolled in a pregnancy study.

The rearrangement uses TRBV13 and TRBJ2-7; the match to TRBD2 covers 10 bases. V lost 0 bases, J lost 3 bases, and 8 bases stayed unmatched. This CDR3 has 17 residues. The germline V gene has CDR1 PRHDT and CDR2 FYEKMQ (reference sequence). CDR3 in amino acids: CASSLGSWGTSDYEQYF. The CDR3, as DNA: TGTGCCAGCAGCTTAGGCTCATGGGGGACTAGCGACTACGAGCAGTACTTC.

The chain carries TRBV5-6 and TRBJ1-1; 7 bases agree with TRBD1. There are 15 residues in the CDR3. CDR1 and CDR2 from the germline V gene are SGHDT and YYEEEE. Trimming cost V 5 bases and J 8 bases; bases outside gene matches: 15. CDR3 loop: CASSSKGAIREEAFF. DNA of the CDR3: TGTGCCAGCAGTAGTAAGGGGGCGATCCGGGAGGAAGCTTTCTTT. Full variable domain (remainder filled in from reference TRBV5-6 and TRBJ1-1): DAGVTQSPTHLIKTRGQQVTLRCSPKSGHDTVSWYQQALGQGPQFIFQYYEEEERQRGNFPDRFSGHQFPNYSSELNVNALLLGDSALYLCASSSKGAIREEAFFGQGTRLTVV.

The J gene is TRBJ2-7, the V gene TRBV7-2; TRBD1 matches 9 bases. Germline loops: CDR1 SGHTA, CDR2 FQGNSA. This CDR3 region has 15 residues. The J segment lost 0 bases and the V segment lost 1 base, leaving 1 base of the junction unmatched. CDR3 region: CASSLGDRVSYEQYF. The CDR3 region has the DNA TGTGCCAGCAGCTTAGGGGACAGGGTCTCCTACGAGCAGTACTTC. The full variable domain, in which reference TRBV7-2 and TRBJ2-7 provide the parts outside the CDR3, is GAGVSQSPSNKVTEKGKDVELRCDPISGHTALYWYRQSLGQGLEFLIYFQGNSAPDKSGLPSDRFSAERTGGSVSTLTIQRTQQEDSAVYLCASSLGDRVSYEQYFGPGTRLTVT.

V gene TRBV7-2 combines with J gene TRBJ2-5, with D possibly matching TRBD2 (8 bases). V was shortened by 5 bases and J by 5 bases, with 18 bases between the two germline ends. This CDR3 spans 15 amino acids. The germline V gene has CDR1 SGHTA and CDR2 FQGNSA. The DNA for the CDR3 is TGTGCCAGCAGCCGGGGGGGAAGGGGGCAGGAGACCCAGTACTTC. Amino acids: CASSRGGRGQETQYF. The entire variable domain, with the rest obtained from reference TRBV7-2 and TRBJ2-5, is as follows: GAGVSQSPSNKVTEKGKDVELRCDPISGHTALYWYRQSLGQGLEFLIYFQGNSAPDKSGLPSDRFSAERTGGSVSTLTIQRTQQEDSAVYLCASSRGGRGQETQYFGPGTRLLVL.

The gene calls are TRBV5-1 and TRBJ2-2, with 13 positions matching TRBD2. The germline V gene encodes CDR1 SGHRS and CDR2 YFSETQ. The CDR3 has 16 residues. V shed 0 bases and J 8 bases; nucleotides not matched to a gene: 4. The CDR3 DNA is TGCGCCAGCAGCTTGGTGACTAGCGGGAGGTCGGGGGAGCTGTTTTTT. Amino acids: CASSLVTSGRSGELFF.

In DNA form, the CDR3 reads TGTGCCAGCAGTTTTTGGGGGACTAGCGGGAGTTACGAGCAGTACTTC. This gives the protein CASSFWGTSGSYEQYF. V usage is TRBV27 and J usage is TRBJ2-7; TRBD2 matches at 14 bases. V lost 3 bases, J lost 4 bases, and 5 bases stayed unmatched. CDR3 size: 16 residues. Germline V gives CDR1 MNHEY, CDR2 SMNVEV (reference sequence).

This clone was observed a few times. The V and J genes are TRBV4-1 and TRBJ1-2; the D is unclear. Trimming cost V 4 bases and J 3 bases, with 9 bases left between them. This CDR3 has 13 residues. The germline V gene has CDR1 MGHRA and CDR2 YSYEKL. CDR3 sequence: CASSRGTYYGYTF. The CDR3 DNA sequence: TGCGCCAGCAGCCGCGGTACTTACTATGGCTACACCTTC.

V gene TRBV27 combines with J gene TRBJ1-6, with 7 bases that match TRBD1. After removal of 6 bases from V and 7 bases from J, the junction contained 6 bases not matched to a gene. Germline CDR1 is MNHEY and CDR2 is SMNVEV (reference sequence). This CDR3 has 14 residues. The CDR3 DNA follows: TGTGCCAGCAGCCCCGGGACAGAGAATTCACCCCTCCACTTT. Its protein product is CASSPGTENSPLHF.

V and J are TRBV7-3 and TRBJ2-2; 7 nucleotides match TRBD2. CDR1 and CDR2 from the germline V gene are SGHTA and FQGTGA. This CDR3 has 17 amino acids. The ends lost 2 bases at V and 4 bases at J; junction bases unmatched: 10. CDR3 sequence: CASSLPVGGRGTGELFF. CDR3 nucleotides: TGTGCCAGCAGCTTACCGGTCGGCGGGAGAGGCACCGGGGAGCTGTTTTTT.

V and J are TRBV7-9 and TRBJ1-2; TRBD1 agrees at 7 bases. CDR1 is SEHNR and CDR2 is FQNEAQ in the germline V gene (reference sequence). The trim removed 6 bases at V and 8 bases at J, leaving 6 bases unmatched. The CDR3 has 12 amino acids. CDR3: CASRQGMGGYTF. For the CDR3, the DNA is TGTGCCAGCAGACAGGGGATGGGGGGCTACACCTTC.

The chain combines TRBV6-1 with TRBJ2-4; 8 nucleotides align to TRBD1. The V gene end was trimmed by 0 bases and the J gene end by 1 base; junction bases not matched to a gene: 20. The CDR3 is made up of 22 amino acids. Germline-derived CDR1 and CDR2 are MNHNS and SASEGT. The CDR3 loop is CASSEAYRLDRGLTAAKNIQYF. The CDR3 DNA sequence: TGTGCCAGCAGTGAAGCTTACCGCCTCGACAGGGGTCTTACCGCGGCCAAAAACATTCAGTACTTC.

By sample share, this clone is medium-sized (0.01 to 0.1%). V usage is TRBV6-4 and J usage is TRBJ2-3; 9 bases line up with TRBD1. Germline V gene sequence: CDR1 MRHNA, CDR2 SNTAGT. V gave up 3 bases and J gave up 4 bases; unmatched junction bases: 5. The CDR3 covers 15 residues. The CDR3 sequence: CASSETGGRADTQYF. The CDR3 nucleotides are TGTGCCAGCAGTGAAACAGGGGGCCGGGCAGATACGCAGTATTTT.

The gene calls are TRBV9 and TRBJ1-5; TRBD1 aligns across 8 bases. Germline V gives CDR1 SGDLS, CDR2 YYNGEE. The V gene end was trimmed by 3 bases and the J gene end by 3 bases; junction bases not matched to a gene: 5. This CDR3 spans 15 amino acids. CDR3 protein: CASSATRGHNQPQHF. The CDR3 coding sequence is TGTGCCAGCAGCGCCACCAGGGGGCACAATCAGCCCCAGCATTTT.

The chain's CDR3 is CASSVSGGLAKNIQYF. Written as DNA, the CDR3 is TGTGCCAGCAGCGTATCAGGGGGCTTAGCCAAAAACATTCAGTACTTC. This chain uses TRBV9 with TRBJ2-4; TRBD1 aligns across 8 bases. V shed 1 base, J shed 0 bases, and the junction held 3 bases outside the gene matches. The CDR3 covers 16 residues. Germline CDR1 and CDR2: SGDLS and YYNGEE.

This clone is a singleton in its sample. The chain combines TRBV15 with TRBJ1-5, with 7 bases identical to TRBD1. The germline CDR1 and CDR2 sequences are LNHNV and YYDKDF (reference sequence). The V gene end was trimmed by 1 base and the J gene end by 6 bases; junction bases not matched to a gene: 9. The CDR3 has 16 residues. The CDR3 DNA reads as TGTGCCACCAGCAGAGGGGGATCTAGGGGGCTTCAGCCCCAGCATTTT. Protein sequence: CATSRGGSRGLQPQHF.

The rearrangement uses TRBV9 and TRBJ1-5, with D perhaps matching TRBD1 (6 bases). This CDR3 spans 17 amino acids. Germline-derived CDR1 and CDR2 are SGDLS and YYNGEE. Trimming removed 0 bases at V and 5 bases at J, with 18 bases between. The CDR3 protein is CASSVELDGRGYQPQHF. The CDR3 DNA sequence: TGTGCCAGCAGCGTAGAGTTAGACGGCAGGGGATATCAGCCCCAGCATTTT. Looking up the rest from reference TRBV9 and TRBJ1-5 gives the full variable domain: DSGVTQTPKHLITATGQRVTLRCSPRSGDLSVYWYQQSLDQGLQFLIQYYNGEERAKGNILERFSAQQFPDLHSELNLSSLELGDSALYFCASSVELDGRGYQPQHFGDGTRLSIL.

The genes are TRBV9 and TRBJ1-2; D is possibly TRBD1 (6 bases). V lost 0 bases, J lost 4 bases, and 13 bases lay in between. Germline CDR1 is SGDLS and CDR2 is YYNGEE. The CDR3 has 15 amino acids. The CDR3 coding sequence is TGTGCCAGCAGCGTAGGGAACCGAGGGGGCTATGGCTACACCTTC. Translating gives CASSVGNRGGYGYTF.

In DNA form, the CDR3 reads TGCGCCAGCAGCCAGGTCAGGGGGAGTACGCAGTATTTT. Its protein is CASSQVRGSTQYF. V is TRBV4-1 and J is TRBJ2-3; 7 bases are shared with TRBD1. The germline gives CDR1 MGHRA, CDR2 YSYEKL. The ends lost 3 bases at V and 8 bases at J; junction bases unmatched: 5. There are 13 residues in the CDR3.

The V and J genes are TRBV2 and TRBJ2-1, with TRBD2 as a possible D gene (6 bases). V was pared by 7 bases and J by 1 base, with 11 bases between. This CDR3 is 14 amino acids long. Germline CDR1 SNHLY, CDR2 FYNNEI. The CDR3 here is CASNPGGSYNEQFF. In DNA form, the CDR3 reads TGTGCCAGCAACCCCGGGGGATCCTACAATGAGCAGTTCTTC.

The chain recombines TRBV10-3 with TRBJ2-3; 11 nucleotides match TRBD1. The CDR3 is 14 amino acids. Germline loops: CDR1 ENHRY, CDR2 SYGVKD. Trimming cost V 5 bases and J 4 bases; bases outside gene matches: 2. CDR3 nucleotides: TGTGCCATCAGTCCGGGACAGGGGGCAGATACGCAGTATTTT. This sequence encodes CAISPGQGADTQYF.

CDR3 nucleotides: TGTGCCAGCAGCCGAAAGACAGTTTCCTACAATGAGCAGTTCTTC. It is translated as CASSRKTVSYNEQFF. This rearrangement joins TRBV7-3 to TRBJ2-1; D possibly corresponds to TRBD1 (5 bases). V gave up 5 bases and J gave up 1 base, with 12 bases separating them. Germline-derived CDR1 and CDR2 are SGHTA and FQGTGA. CDR3 length: 15 residues.

V is TRBV6-1 and J is TRBJ2-1; D ambiguous. CDR1 and CDR2 (germline): MNHNS, SASEGT. The V and J ends lost 6 bases and 7 bases respectively, with 7 bases between them. The CDR3 contains 11 residues. CDR3 nucleotide sequence: TGTGCCAGCAGGCTAGAGAATGAGCAGTTCTTC. Its protein is CASRLENEQFF.

V usage is TRBV19 and J usage is TRBJ1-5, with a tentative D call TRBD1 (6 bases). Germline assignment: CDR1 LNHDA and CDR2 SQIVND (reference sequence). The V gene lost 1 base and the J gene lost 8 bases, with 27 bases spanning the gap. The CDR3 spans 19 residues. CDR3 DNA: TGTGCCAGTAGTATAGGTCGAGTTCGGGGGGCAAGGAGGATAGAGCCCCAGCATTTT. Amino acid sequence: CASSIGRVRGARRIEPQHF. Full variable domain (outside the CDR3, taken from reference TRBV19 and TRBJ1-5): DGGITQSPKYLFRKEGQNVTLSCEQNLNHDAMYWYRQDPGQGLRLIYYSQIVNDFQKGDIAEGYSVSREKKESFPLTVTSAQKNPTAFYLCASSIGRVRGARRIEPQHFGDGTRLSIL.